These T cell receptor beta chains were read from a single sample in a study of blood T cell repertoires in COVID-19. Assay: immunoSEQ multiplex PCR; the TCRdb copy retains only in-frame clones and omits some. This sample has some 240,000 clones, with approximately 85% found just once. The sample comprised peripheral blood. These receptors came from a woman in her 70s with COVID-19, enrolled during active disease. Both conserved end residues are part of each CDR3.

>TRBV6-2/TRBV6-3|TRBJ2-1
CASRFSGTYNEQFF
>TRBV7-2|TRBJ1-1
CASSLVNSLNTEAFF
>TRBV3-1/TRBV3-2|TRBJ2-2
CASSQVVLAGELFF
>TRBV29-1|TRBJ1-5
CSASTGTGGRTQHF
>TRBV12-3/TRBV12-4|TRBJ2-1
CASSLVYNDQFF
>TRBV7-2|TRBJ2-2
CASSSSSGNTGELFF
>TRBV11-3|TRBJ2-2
CASSLGQTNTGELFF
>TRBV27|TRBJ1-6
CASSLSMDRRNAPLHF
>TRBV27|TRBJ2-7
CASSAGLVTYEQYF
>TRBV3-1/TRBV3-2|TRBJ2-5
CASSQVPGGGAQYF
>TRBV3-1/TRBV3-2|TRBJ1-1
CASSQGQLNTEAFF
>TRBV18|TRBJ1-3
CASSAGVSGNTIYF
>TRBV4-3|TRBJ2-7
CASSRTQGQAYEQYF
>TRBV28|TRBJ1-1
CASNLQGTEAFF
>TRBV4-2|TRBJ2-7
CASSQGAGQAAYEQYF
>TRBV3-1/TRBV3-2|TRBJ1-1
CASSQEVDQTGTDTEAFF
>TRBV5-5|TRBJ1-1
CASSLAPVNTEAFF
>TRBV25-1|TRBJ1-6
CASSGWDSYNSPLHF
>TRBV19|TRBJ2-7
CASSKREDLLAYEQYF
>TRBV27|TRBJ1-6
CASSLQTGTGSPLHF
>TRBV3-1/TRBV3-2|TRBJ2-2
CASSQDTWAGGRTGELFF
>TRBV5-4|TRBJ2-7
CASSLPGGSYEQYF
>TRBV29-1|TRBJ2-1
CSVEEDSWDEQFF
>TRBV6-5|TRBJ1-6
CASGVTGDGLGPLHF
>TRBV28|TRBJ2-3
CASSFEVAGVPDTQYF
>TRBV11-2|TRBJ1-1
CASSLRGNTEAFF
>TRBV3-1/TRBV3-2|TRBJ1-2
CASSQESRGYTF
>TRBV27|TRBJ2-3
CASSFRDRGWPDTQYF
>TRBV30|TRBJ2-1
CAWQRLALKQFF
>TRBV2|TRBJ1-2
CASNSGQSNYGYTF
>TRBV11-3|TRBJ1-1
CASSSWTGGIAFF
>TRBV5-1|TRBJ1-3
CASRTTAGGNTIYF
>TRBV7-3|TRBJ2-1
CASSLVRGTYNEQFF
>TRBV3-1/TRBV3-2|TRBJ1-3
CASSPLRNSGNTIYF
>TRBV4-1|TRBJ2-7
CASSQDRGTSYEQYF
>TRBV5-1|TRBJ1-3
CASSLVPTGSGNTIYF
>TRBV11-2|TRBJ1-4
CASSLGLGGRKLFF
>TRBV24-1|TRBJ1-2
CATSDPGHANYGYTF
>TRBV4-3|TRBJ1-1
CASSQEWSGSEAFF
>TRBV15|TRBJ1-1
CATSRGGGTEAFF
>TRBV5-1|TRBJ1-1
CASSLDRGKAFF
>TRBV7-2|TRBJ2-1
CASSPRDRTTYNEQFF
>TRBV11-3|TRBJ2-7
CASSLGPTSYEQYF
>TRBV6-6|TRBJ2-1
CASSQSGNSYNEQFF
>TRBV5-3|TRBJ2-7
CARSPPGLAGSEQYF
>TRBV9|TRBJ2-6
CASSATGDSSGANVLTF
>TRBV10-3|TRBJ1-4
CAISGTGDPNEKLFF
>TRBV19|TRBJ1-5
CASTQDTYQPQHF
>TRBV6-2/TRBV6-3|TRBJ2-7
CASSYESTRYHF
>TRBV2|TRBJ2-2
CASSVVQPGQASGGELFF